Each of the 26 T cell receptor beta chains below was sequenced from the same sample in a study of identical twins. MiXCR, applied by TCRdb to the 5' RACE reads, yields one record per CDR3 protein. The sample holds around 690,000 distinct CDR3 sequences, around 20% seen once. These data are also associated with another study on T cells expressing NK-cell markers.

The sequenced sample consisted of PBMCs. These TCRs come from a woman aged 18 to 35 in good health.

This clonotype appeared a few times. V usage is TRBV10-3 and J usage is TRBJ2-1; 7 bases are a match to TRBD1. The CDR3 runs 14 residues. V shed 7 bases, J shed 6 bases, and the junction held 9 bases outside the gene matches. Germline values: CDR1 ENHRY, CDR2 SYGVKD. In DNA form, the CDR3 reads TGTGCCATCACAAACCCCGGGACAGTCAATGAGCAGTTCTTC. It yields the protein CAITNPGTVNEQFF.

This clonotype has more than one count but fewer than ten. The V gene is TRBV20-1, the J gene TRBJ2-1; D is possibly TRBD1 (6 bases). V lost 5 bases, J lost 13 bases, and 18 bases lay in between. Germline V CDR1 and CDR2: DFQATT, SNEGSKA (reference sequence). The CDR3 totals 12 residues. The CDR3, as DNA: TGCAGTGCTCCAGGGGTAGTAGGGAGCCAGTTCTTC. Protein product: CSAPGVVGSQFF.

The chain carries TRBV20-1 and TRBJ2-5; 12 bases are shared with TRBD2. Losses at the gene ends were 5 bases for V and 5 bases for J; bases not matched to a gene: 18. Germline values: CDR1 DFQATT, CDR2 SNEGSKA (reference sequence). The CDR3 has 18 residues. The CDR3 coding sequence is TGCAGTGCTCCCGTTAGTTGGACTAGCGGGGTGAGGTTGGAGACCCAGTACTTC. As protein: CSAPVSWTSGVRLETQYF.

This clonotype was seen only a few times. This chain uses TRBV9 with TRBJ2-1; a possible D gene is TRBD2 (7 bases). The V and J ends lost 2 bases and 9 bases respectively, with 15 bases between them. This CDR3 is 14 amino acids long. Per the germline V gene, CDR1 is SGDLS and CDR2 is YYNGEE. CDR3 loop: CASSVGSAGAEQFF. The CDR3 nucleotides are TGTGCCAGCAGCGTGGGGTCCGCGGGGGCTGAGCAGTTCTTC.

This clonotype has a handful of counts. This chain joins TRBV20-1 and TRBJ2-7; 11 positions agree with TRBD2. Germline V gene lookup returns CDR1 DFQATT and CDR2 SNEGSKA (reference sequence). J gave up 5 bases and V 6 bases, and 9 bases lay outside the gene matches. The CDR3 contains 14 residues. The CDR3 sequence is CSAVLAGVFDEQYF. In DNA form, the CDR3 reads TGCAGTGCCGTACTAGCGGGAGTTTTCGACGAGCAGTACTTC.

J is TRBJ2-7 and V is TRBV4-1, with a possible D match to TRBD1 (5 bases). Germline CDR1 MGHRA, CDR2 YSYEKL. Trimming removed 4 bases at V and 3 bases at J, with 19 bases between. The length of the CDR3 is 16 residues. CDR3 nucleotide sequence: TGCGCCAGCAGCCCCAGGGTCTTCCTTTCCCTCTACGAGCAGTACTTC. As protein: CASSPRVFLSLYEQYF.

The CDR3 protein is CASRPLTGGLREQFF. The CDR3, as DNA: TGTGCCAGCAGACCCTTGACGGGAGGGTTGAGAGAGCAGTTCTTC. The chain carries TRBV6-1 and TRBJ2-1, with 8 positions matching TRBD2. The CDR3 is 15 amino acids. Germline V CDR1 and CDR2: MNHNS, SASEGT. The junction had 14 bases not matched to a gene; V was cut back by 6 bases and J by 10 bases.

This chain joins TRBV7-3 and TRBJ2-2; D is unclear. Between the trimmed V and J ends, which lost 5 bases and 7 bases, there was a span of 17 bases. Germline V gene data show CDR1 as SGHTA and CDR2 as FQGTGA. The CDR3 covers 15 residues. The CDR3 DNA sequence: TGTGCCAGCAGCCCAACGGCCGGGCAAGGCGGGGAGCTGTTTTTT. It encodes CASSPTAGQGGELFF. Based on the CDR3 plus reference TRBV7-3 and TRBJ2-2, the full variable domain is GAGVSQTPSNKVTEKGKYVELRCDPISGHTALYWYRQSLGQGPEFLIYFQGTGAADDSGLPNDRFFAVRPEGSVSTLKIQRTERGDSAVYLCASSPTAGQGGELFFGEGSRLTVL.

This chain connects TRBV5-1 to TRBJ2-3, with D unclear. This CDR3 comprises 14 residues. V lost 4 bases and J lost 2, with 11 bases in between. In germline, CDR1 is SGHRS, CDR2 YFSETQ. CDR3 loop: CASSPDLNTDTQYF. The CDR3 DNA follows: TGCGCCAGCAGCCCTGACCTGAACACAGATACGCAGTATTTT.

This clonotype was seen at least ten times. V and J are TRBV3-1 and TRBJ2-1, with D possibly TRBD1 on 5 matching bases. CDR3 length: 13 amino acids. The V end lost 3 bases, the J end lost 7 bases, and 10 bases lay between the germline ends. Germline V gene sequence: CDR1 LGHDT, CDR2 YNNKEL (reference sequence). CDR3 DNA: TGTGCCAGCAGCCAGAGCTCAGGGAATGAGCAGTTCTTC. Translation gives CASSQSSGNEQFF.

Only a few counts were recorded for this clonotype. CDR3 in DNA: TGCAGCGTTGGGAAGGCGTTGGCCAGCTCCTACAATGAGCAGTTCTTC. Protein product: CSVGKALASSYNEQFF. V and J are TRBV29-1 and TRBJ2-1; D gene uncertain. The germline V gene has CDR1 SQVTM and CDR2 ANQGSEA. With 4 bases removed from V and 0 bases from J, the gap between germline ends came to 16 bases. The CDR3 runs 16 residues.

CDR3 in amino acids: CASSYFGHRSYEQYF. CDR3 bases: TGTGCCAGCAGTTACTTTGGGCACCGCTCCTACGAGCAGTACTTC. This rearrangement joins TRBV6-5 to TRBJ2-7; D gene unclear. CDR1 and CDR2 from the germline V gene are MNHEY and SVGAGI. V was cut by 1 base and J by 0 bases, with 10 bases left in between. The CDR3 sequence is 15 residues long.

The gene calls are TRBV12-3 or TRBV12-4 and TRBJ1-1; D unresolved. Trimming removed 3 bases from V and 10 bases from J, with 12 bases in between. The CDR3 extends over 12 amino acids. Written as DNA, the CDR3 is TGTGCCAGCAGTTTTATGGGAACCGCAGCTTTCTTT. Its protein is CASSFMGTAAFF.

CDR3 in DNA: TGTGCCATCGGAAAGGGTAGTAGGGAGCTGTTTTTT. It encodes CAIGKGSRELFF. The V call is TRBV10-3, the J call TRBJ2-2; no reliable D call. Germline V gene sequence: CDR1 ENHRY, CDR2 SYGVKD. The CDR3 is 12 amino acids. The V and J ends lost 8 bases and 9 bases respectively, with 13 bases between them.

In nucleotides, the CDR3 is TGTGCCAGCAGCTCAGCAGGGGATCATGTAGATACGCAGTATTTT. Translated, it gives CASSSAGDHVDTQYF. V is TRBV7-2 and J is TRBJ2-3, with D maybe TRBD1 (6 bases). The CDR3 length is 15 residues. V was clipped by 4 bases and J by 5 bases, with 16 bases between them. Germline V gene lookup returns CDR1 SGHTA and CDR2 FQGNSA.

The chain recombines TRBV12-3 or TRBV12-4 with TRBJ2-1, with TRBD2 identical over 7 bases. Trimming took 5 bases from V and 15 from J; bases not matched to a gene: 7. The CDR3 length is 11 residues. The CDR3 bases are TGTGCCAGCAGTCCCCCCGGGGGGTTGTTCTTC. Encoded protein: CASSPPGGLFF.

This clonotype was seen a handful of times. The V call is TRBV5-1, the J call TRBJ2-2, with 8 bases that match TRBD2. From germline, CDR1 is SGHRS and CDR2 YFSETQ. The CDR3 runs to 15 residues. J gave up 4 bases and V 2 bases, and 4 bases lay outside the gene matches. CDR3 in DNA: TGCGCCAGCAGCTTAGCGGGGGAAATCACCGGGGAGCTGTTTTTT. Its translation: CASSLAGEITGELFF.

The V call is TRBV7-6, the J call TRBJ2-5, with TRBD2 matching over 10 bases. The CDR3 spans 17 residues. V lost 5 bases to trimming and J lost 2 bases; unmatched junction nucleotides: 11. Per the germline V gene, CDR1 is SGHVS and CDR2 is FNYEAQ. CDR3 sequence: CASSTNSGGLLQETQYF. Here the CDR3 DNA reads TGTGCCAGCAGCACGAATAGCGGGGGGCTACTACAAGAGACCCAGTACTTC.

This chain uses TRBV10-2 with TRBJ2-7, with a tentative D call TRBD2 (5 bases). This CDR3 has 13 amino acids. CDR1 and CDR2 from the germline V gene are WSHSY and SAAADI. V gave up 6 bases and J gave up 6 bases, with 15 bases separating them. The DNA of the CDR3 is TGCGCCAGCAGACCCGGACTGCTTGCCGAGCAGTACTTC. Protein product: CASRPGLLAEQYF.

This clonotype was seen ten or more times. The rearrangement joins TRBV5-1 to TRBJ1-1; no clear D. Germline loops: CDR1 SGHRS, CDR2 YFSETQ. CDR3 length: 12 amino acids. The V end lost 3 bases, the J end lost 0 bases, and 3 bases lay between the germline ends. DNA of the CDR3: TGCGCCAGCAGCTACCTGAACACTGAAGCTTTCTTT. Translating gives CASSYLNTEAFF. Drawing the rest from reference TRBV5-1 and TRBJ1-1, the complete variable domain is KAGVTQTPRYLIKTRGQQVTLSCSPISGHRSVSWYQQTPGQGLQFLFEYFSETQRNKGNFPGRFSGRQFSNSRSEMNVSTLELGDSALYLCASSYLNTEAFFGQGTRLTVV.

The V call is TRBV6-5, the J call TRBJ1-4, with 8 bases that match TRBD1. The germline V gene encodes CDR1 MNHEY and CDR2 SVGAGI. With 2 bases clipped from V and 8 bases from J, the junction kept 13 bases outside the gene matches. This CDR3 comprises 17 residues. CDR3 coding DNA: TGTGCCAGCAGTTACACCCCACTTGGACAGGGAGGAGAAAAACTGTTTTTT. Translating it yields CASSYTPLGQGGEKLFF.

This clonotype was recorded a few times. V usage is TRBV6-6 and J usage is TRBJ2-7; the match to TRBD2 covers 7 bases. Germline CDR1 is MNHNY and CDR2 is SVGAGI (reference sequence). The CDR3 has 13 residues. Losses at the gene ends were 7 bases for V and 0 bases for J; bases not matched to a gene: 3. The CDR3 bases are TGTGCCAGCACCGGGACTACCTCCTACGAGCAGTACTTC. Translated, it gives CASTGTTSYEQYF.

This clonotype has a handful of counts. The chain uses TRBV12-3 or TRBV12-4 and TRBJ2-2; the match to TRBD2 covers 11 bases. V shed 2 bases, J shed 5 bases, and the junction held 4 bases outside the gene matches. The CDR3 contains 16 residues. CDR3 region: CASSLTSGRRTGELFF. The CDR3, as DNA: TGTGCCAGCAGTTTAACTAGCGGGAGAAGGACCGGGGAGCTGTTTTTT.

This clonotype was seen only a few times. The chain employs TRBV12-3 or TRBV12-4 and TRBJ2-4; TRBD2 aligns across 9 bases. CDR3 length equals 21 residues. Losses at the gene ends were 3 bases for V and 0 bases for J; bases not matched to a gene: 18. Here the CDR3 reads CASSFFTLRASGVVAKNIQYF. CDR3 nucleotides: TGTGCCAGCAGTTTTTTCACCCTGAGGGCTAGCGGGGTTGTAGCCAAAAACATTCAGTACTTC.

The V gene is TRBV15, the J gene TRBJ2-3; 10 nucleotides align to TRBD2. The V gene's germline CDR1 is LNHNV and CDR2 YYDKDF (reference sequence). The CDR3 is 15 residues long. The V gene end was trimmed by 2 bases and the J gene end by 5 bases; junction bases not matched to a gene: 4. This CDR3 reads CATSRSGRAEDTQYF. The CDR3 DNA reads TGTGCCACCAGCAGAAGCGGGAGGGCCGAAGATACGCAGTATTTT. Full variable domain (rest looked up from reference TRBV15 and TRBJ2-3): DAMVIQNPRYQVTQFGKPVTLSCSQTLNHNVMYWYQQKSSQAPKLLFHYYDKDFNNEADTPDNFQSRRPNTSFCFLDIRSPGLGDTAMYLCATSRSGRAEDTQYFGPGTRLTVL.

J is TRBJ2-7 and V is TRBV12-3 or TRBV12-4, with TRBD2 matching over 9 bases. This CDR3 contains 15 residues. The J segment lost 2 bases and the V segment lost 5 bases, leaving 7 bases of the junction unmatched. CDR3: CASSIGGGATYEQYF. The CDR3 DNA is TGTGCCAGCAGTATCGGCGGGGGGGCAACCTACGAGCAGTACTTC.